This T cell receptor beta chain was sequenced in a study of cytomegalovirus exposure and HLA in healthy donors. Points from the study as a whole: In a later analysis, TCR beta V- and J-gene trimming was associated with a missense DCLRE1C variant. The likely explanation for a cluster of highly shared sequence variants was sequencing artifact.

As to this clone: Its antigen is unidentified.

The CDR3 has 15 residues. Germline V gives CDR1 SGHVS, CDR2 FNYEAQ. The ends were cut back, 9 bases at V and 6 bases at J, with 20 bases in the middle. The PCR made use of 60 Vbeta and 13 Jbeta primers. Study processing details: Per a later analysis, the number of unique TCR beta chains was approximately 80 million, of which roughly 9.9 million were shared. The protocol was immunoSEQ multiplex PCR, while the TCRdb copy is restricted to in-frame clones and leaves out a portion. V and J calls and clone size come straight from that table; D and trimming were deduced from the DNA. The sample includes approximately 290,000 clones, 75% to 90% of them seen just once.

This sequence originates from a girl aged 2-10 years in good health and CMV-seronegative. Sequencing was done on a sample of PBMCs. The gene calls are TRBV7-6 and TRBJ2-2; D is possibly TRBD1 (6 bases). The CDR3 loop reads CASQGAETGPGELFF. Here the CDR3 DNA reads TGTGCCAGTCAGGGTGCCGAGACAGGACCCGGGGAGCTGTTTTTT.